The subject of this entry is one T cell receptor beta chain. Its specificity is unknown. Trimming took 5 bases from V and 0 from J; bases not matched to a gene: 7. In germline, CDR1 is SGHTA, CDR2 FQGNSA. The CDR3 consists of 18 residues. The data belong to a study of post-analysis software for immune sequencing data. Background on the study: There were relapsing-remitting, secondary progressive and progressive-relapsing multiple sclerosis among the disease courses included.

Presence of unique molecular identifiers characterized the TCR beta cDNA libraries. TCRdb reprocessed the PCR reads with MiXCR, giving one entry per CDR3 protein. The data show 750,000 to 950,000 distinct CDR3 sequences, roughly 50% seen once. Study-wide results and caveats: Under the F measure, samples that were prepared in one batch clustered strongly together. Compared with controls, patients showed significantly lower normalized Chao1 diversity. Patients carried roughly 5 TRBV segments more frequently than controls did, and TRBV5-6, TRBV5-1 and TRBV20-1 were among them.

The sequence was collected from a girl between 10 and 17 years old with multiple sclerosis. The chain has TRBV7-2 and TRBJ2-6; 10 bases are shared with TRBD1. The sequencing input was blood. Here the CDR3 DNA reads TGTGCCAGCAGCCGTCCGGGACAGGGGAACTCTGGGGCCAACGTCCTGACTTTC. This encodes CASSRPGQGNSGANVLTF. The variable domain in full, with the rest retrieved from reference TRBV7-2 and TRBJ2-6, is GAGVSQSPSNKVTEKGKDVELRCDPISGHTALYWYRQSLGQGLEFLIYFQGNSAPDKSGLPSDRFSAERTGGSVSTLTIQRTQQEDSAVYLCASSRPGQGNSGANVLTFGAGSRLTVL.